Sequencing of this TCR beta chain was carried out in a study of cytomegalovirus exposure and HLA in healthy donors. Points from the study as a whole: Most observed TCR sequences were rare, whereas some public TCRs were detected in many donors. A list of around 160 TCR beta chains associated with cytomegalovirus was given. According to a later analysis, TCR clusters from the first cohort tended to co-occur in the roughly 130 validation repertoires.

CDR3 length: 16 amino acids. Germline V gives CDR1 KGHSH, CDR2 LQKENI. The V gene lost 2 bases and the J gene lost 3 bases, with 17 bases spanning the gap. TCRdb's copy holds only in-frame clones and misses some; the assay was immunoSEQ multiplex PCR. The repertoire includes tens of thousands of clones, approximately 96% of them detected once, and roughly 4.4% sits in the top ten. Among the 120 subjects of the validation cohort, separate from the roughly 670-subject first cohort, were the donors. On this clone itself: Antigen: not known.

The source material was PBMCs. This sequence joins TRBV18 and TRBJ2-7; D may be TRBD2 (6 bases). The clonotype originates from a man aged 18 to 30 in good health and CMV-seropositive. The CDR3 DNA follows: TGTGCCAGCTCACCAGGAGGGCTATGGGAAGTCTACGAGCAGTACTTC. Its protein product is CASSPGGLWEVYEQYF. Full variable domain (remainder filled in from reference TRBV18 and TRBJ2-7): NAGVMQNPRHLVRRRGQEARLRCSPMKGHSHVYWYRQLPEEGLKFMVYLQKENIIDESGMPKERFSAEFPKEGPSILRIQQVVRGDSAAYFCASSPGGLWEVYEQYFGPGTRLTVT.